This is a list of T cell receptor beta chains from one sample in a study of PD-L1 blockade in urothelial cancer. Produced via immunoSEQ multiplex PCR; TCRdb's table is partial and in-frame only. The sample holds approximately 120,000 clones, about 83% seen once. The material was PBMCs, obtained around atezolizumab (anti-PD-L1) treatment. Source of these receptors: a man aged 45-65 years with urothelial cancer. Each CDR3 is given with its conserved first and last residue. D genes are given only for firm matches. Some rows mark clone size as missing; the rest say once, few, many or name a class of expanded clone.

J gene,V gene,clone size,CDR3 length,D gene,CDR3 protein,CDR3 DNA
TRBJ1-3,TRBV28,.,14,TRBD1,CASSPGTDGNTIYF,TGTGCCAGCAGTCCCGGGACAGATGGAAACACCATATATTTT
TRBJ2-7,TRBV6-5,.,14,TRBD1,CASSPRTGRYEQYF,TGTGCCAGCAGCCCCAGGACAGGCCGATACGAGCAGTACTTC
TRBJ2-7,TRBV2,.,13,.,CASSAVVTYEQYF,TGTGCCAGCAGTGCGGTAGTTACCTACGAGCAGTACTTC
TRBJ2-1,TRBV7-9,.,14,.,CASSLSGRNNEQFF,TGTGCCAGCAGCTTAAGTGGCAGGAACAATGAGCAGTTCTTC
TRBJ1-1,TRBV18,few,13,.,CASSPTVNTEAFF,TGTGCCAGCTCACCCACAGTGAACACTGAAGCTTTCTTT
TRBJ1-1,TRBV18,.,14,.,CASSLNFRAPEAFF,TGTGCCAGCTCACTTAATTTCAGGGCCCCTGAAGCTTTCTTT
TRBJ1-2,TRBV9,.,12,.,CASSVDSYGYTF,TGTGCCAGCAGCGTAGACTCCTATGGCTACACCTTC
TRBJ1-1,TRBV9,.,16,.,CASSPRLGEGNTEAFF,TGTGCCAGCAGCCCACGTTTGGGGGAGGGGAATACTGAAGCTTTCTTT
TRBJ2-2,TRBV9,.,16,.,CASSEQGWANTGELFF,TGTGCCAGCAGCGAACAGGGCTGGGCGAACACCGGGGAGCTGTTTTTT
TRBJ2-5,TRBV6-5,.,14,.,CASSYYGFDETQYF,TGTGCCAGCAGTTACTACGGGTTTGACGAGACCCAGTACTTC
TRBJ1-1,TRBV5-1,.,13,TRBD1,CASSPGTAIGAFF,TGCGCCAGCAGTCCCGGGACAGCCATTGGGGCTTTCTTT
TRBJ2-2,TRBV30,.,14,.,CAWRQGANTGELFF,TGTGCCTGGAGACAGGGTGCGAACACCGGGGAGCTGTTTTTT
TRBJ2-1,TRBV5-1,.,15,TRBD2,CASGDGLADYNEQFF,TGCGCCAGCGGAGACGGACTAGCGGACTACAATGAGCAGTTCTTC
TRBJ2-7,TRBV11-1,.,14,.,CASSFGVLAYEQYF,TGTGCCAGCAGCTTCGGGGTCTTAGCGTACGAGCAGTACTTC
TRBJ1-5,TRBV27,.,17,TRBD1,CASSPGQGAYSNQPQHF,TGTGCCAGCAGTCCCGGACAGGGGGCATATAGCAATCAGCCCCAGCATTTT
TRBJ2-1,TRBV5-6,.,15,TRBD2,CASSFSGISYNEQFF,TGTGCCAGCAGCTTTAGCGGGATCTCCTACAATGAGCAGTTCTTC
TRBJ2-1,TRBV7-3,.,14,.,CASSPFTGLAEQFF,TGTGCCAGCAGCCCGTTTACAGGGCTCGCTGAGCAGTTCTTC
TRBJ2-2,TRBV27,.,16,TRBD2,CASRHTSGRNTGELFF,TGTGCCAGCAGACATACTAGCGGGCGTAACACCGGGGAGCTGTTTTTT
TRBJ1-4,TRBV6-5,.,15,TRBD1,CASSRRGQHNEKLFF,TGTGCCAGCAGTCGCCGGGGACAGCATAATGAAAAACTGTTTTTT
TRBJ2-3,TRBV27,.,12,.,CRSSKSTDTQYF,TGTCGCTCCAGTAAAAGCACAGATACGCAGTATTTT
TRBJ2-3,TRBV7-7,.,13,.,CASSLFGSDTQYF,TGTGCTAGCAGCTTATTTGGCTCGGATACGCAGTATTTT
TRBJ2-1,TRBV7-3,.,14,.,CASSPTRAYNEQFF,TGTGCCAGCAGCCCCACGCGGGCCTACAATGAGCAGTTCTTC
TRBJ1-5,TRBV27,.,15,TRBD1,CASGWDRGAHQPQHF,TGTGCCAGCGGTTGGGACAGGGGCGCCCATCAGCCCCAGCATTTT
TRBJ2-1,TRBV11-2,.,14,TRBD2,CASRREWSYNEQFF,TGTGCCAGCAGGCGGGAGTGGTCCTACAATGAGCAGTTCTTC
TRBJ2-1,TRBV4-1,.,16,TRBD2,CASSQDSAGGYNEQFF,TGCGCCAGCAGCCAAGATAGTGCGGGAGGGTACAATGAGCAGTTCTTC
TRBJ1-3,TRBV28,.,14,TRBD1,CASKKGARGNTIYF,TGTGCCAGCAAAAAGGGGGCGAGGGGAAACACCATATATTTT
TRBJ1-2,TRBV6-6,.,13,.,CASRTPGYYGYTF,TGTGCCAGCAGGACACCGGGGTACTATGGCTACACCTTC
TRBJ2-2,TRBV2,.,17,TRBD2,CASSEGFSGRFPGELFF,TGTGCCAGCAGTGAGGGTTTCAGCGGGAGGTTCCCCGGGGAGCTGTTTTTT
TRBJ2-3,TRBV2,once,14,.,CASSVDLARDTQYF,TGTGCCAGCAGTGTGGATCTAGCAAGAGATACGCAGTATTTT
TRBJ2-7,TRBV28,.,14,TRBD2,CATRAGGRTYEQYF,TGTGCCACCAGGGCGGGAGGCCGTACCTACGAGCAGTACTTC
TRBJ1-3,TRBV18,.,15,.,CASSSQQGSGNTIYF,TGTGCCAGCTCATCACAACAGGGATCGGGAAACACCATATATTTT
TRBJ1-2,TRBV5-6,.,15,.,CASSLGPVSGYGYTF,TGTGCCAGCAGCTTGGGACCTGTGAGCGGCTATGGCTACACCTTC
TRBJ1-1,TRBV30,.,16,.,CAWRKLSTRSGTEAFF,TGTGCCTGGAGAAAATTGAGTACCCGCTCGGGAACTGAAGCTTTCTTT
TRBJ2-7,TRBV19,.,15,.,CASSIDLPDTYEQYF,TGTGCCAGTAGTATAGATCTTCCCGACACCTACGAGCAGTACTTC
TRBJ1-5,TRBV10-3,.,13,.,CAISDQGNQPQHF,TGTGCCATCAGTGACCAGGGCAATCAGCCCCAGCATTTT